Below, one T cell receptor (beta chain) is given with its context. Antigen: not known. CD4+ T cells were isolated after 10 days of culture. Days 3 and 7 saw half the medium replaced with IL-2 medium. This sample was taken from a study of vaccination effects on CD4 cells after COVID-19. CDR1 and CDR2 from the germline V gene are SGHRS and YFSETQ. Trimming removed 0 bases at V and 6 bases at J, with 11 bases between. The CDR3 spans 14 residues. The method was immunoSEQ multiplex PCR; TCRdb's version includes in-frame clones alone and lacks a portion of them. The sample lists about 45,000 clones, approximately 81% seen once, with roughly 9.4% in the top ten.

The clonotype originates from a human donor who had a prior SARS-CoV-2 infection. The specimen was CD4+ T cells from PBMCs cultured without peptide, collected before COVID-19 vaccination. The J gene is TRBJ2-3, the V gene TRBV5-1; maybe TRBD1 (7 bases). The CDR3 coding sequence is TGCGCCAGCAGCTTGGTCCCAGGGGGGGATACGCAGTATTTT. Protein product: CASSLVPGGDTQYF.